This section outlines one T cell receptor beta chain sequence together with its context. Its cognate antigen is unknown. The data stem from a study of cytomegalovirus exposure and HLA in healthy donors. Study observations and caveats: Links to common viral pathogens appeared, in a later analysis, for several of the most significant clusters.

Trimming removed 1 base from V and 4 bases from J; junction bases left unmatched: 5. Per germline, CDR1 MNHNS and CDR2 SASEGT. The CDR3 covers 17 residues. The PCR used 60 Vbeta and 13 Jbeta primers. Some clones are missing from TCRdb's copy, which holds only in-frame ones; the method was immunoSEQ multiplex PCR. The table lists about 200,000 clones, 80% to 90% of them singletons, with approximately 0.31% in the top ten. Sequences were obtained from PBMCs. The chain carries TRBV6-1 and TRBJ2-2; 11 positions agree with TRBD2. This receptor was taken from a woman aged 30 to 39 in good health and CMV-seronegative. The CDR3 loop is CASSEVSGGAGTGELFF. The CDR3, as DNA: TGTGCCAGCAGTGAAGTTAGCGGGGGGGCAGGCACCGGGGAGCTGTTTTTT.